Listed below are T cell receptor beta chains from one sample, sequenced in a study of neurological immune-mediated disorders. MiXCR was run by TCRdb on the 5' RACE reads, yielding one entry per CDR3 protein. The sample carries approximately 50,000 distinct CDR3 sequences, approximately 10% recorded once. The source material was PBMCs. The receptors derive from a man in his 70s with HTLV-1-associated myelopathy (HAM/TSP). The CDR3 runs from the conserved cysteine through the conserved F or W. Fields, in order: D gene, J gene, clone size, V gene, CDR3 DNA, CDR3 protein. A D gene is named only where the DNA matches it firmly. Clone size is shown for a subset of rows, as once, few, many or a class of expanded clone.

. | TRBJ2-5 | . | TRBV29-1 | TGCAGCGTTGGAAGGACCCAAGAGACCCAGTACTTC | CSVGRTQETQYF
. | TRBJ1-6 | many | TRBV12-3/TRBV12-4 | TGTGCCGGGCGGAGGGGAGAAGATTCACCCCTCCACTTT | CAGRRGEDSPLHF
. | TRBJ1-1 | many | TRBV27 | TGTGCCAGCAGTTTAATCGGTGGGGGCCGTACTGAAGCTTTCTTT | CASSLIGGGRTEAFF
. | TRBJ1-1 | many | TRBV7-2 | TGTGCCAGCAGCTTCAGTCGGGCGGGAACCCGAAATACTGAAGCTTTCTTT | CASSFSRAGTRNTEAFF
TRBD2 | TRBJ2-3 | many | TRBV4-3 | TGCGCCAGCAGCCAGAAGCGGGAGGGCCGAGACACGCAGTATTTT | CASSQKREGRDTQYF
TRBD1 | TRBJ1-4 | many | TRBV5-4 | TGTGCCAGCAGCTTGGCCGGGGGGACAGGGGGAAAACTGTTTTTT | CASSLAGGTGGKLFF
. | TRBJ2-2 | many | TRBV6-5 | TGTGCCAGCAGGACGGGACAACTGAACACCGGGGAGCTGTTTTTT | CASRTGQLNTGELFF
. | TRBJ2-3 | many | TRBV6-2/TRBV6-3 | TGTGCCAGCAGTTACACGGGTACAGATACGCAGTATTTT | CASSYTGTDTQYF
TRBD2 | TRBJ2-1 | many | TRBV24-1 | TGTGCCACCAGTGACCCTACTAGCGCTGAGCAGTTCTTC | CATSDPTSAEQFF
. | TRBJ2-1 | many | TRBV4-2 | TGTGCCAGCAGCCAAGAAGTGTTACTGAATGAGCAGTTCTTC | CASSQEVLLNEQFF
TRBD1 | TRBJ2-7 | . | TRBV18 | TGTGCCAGCTCACCGGACAGGGGGCTAAACGAGCAGTACTTC | CASSPDRGLNEQYF
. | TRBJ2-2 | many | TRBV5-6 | TGTGCCAGCAGCTCGCCGGGCGTTACCACCGGGGAGCTGTTTTTT | CASSSPGVTTGELFF
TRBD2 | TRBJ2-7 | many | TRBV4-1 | TGCGCCAGCAGCCCCGGGGGGGTCGGGAGCTCCTACGAGCAGTACTTC | CASSPGGVGSSYEQYF
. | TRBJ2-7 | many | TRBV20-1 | TGCAGTGCTAGAGTTGGATGGCAGGGAGGCGAGCAGTACTTC | CSARVGWQGGEQYF
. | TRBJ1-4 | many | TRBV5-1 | TGCGCCAGCAGCTGGGGAGGGAGTGAAAAACTGTTTTTT | CASSWGGSEKLFF
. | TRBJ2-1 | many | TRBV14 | TGTGCCAGCAGCGTCAAAAATGAGCAGTTCTTC | CASSVKNEQFF
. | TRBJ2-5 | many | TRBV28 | TGTGCCAGCAGTTCCCACAGGTACGAAGAGACCCAGTACTTC | CASSSHRYEETQYF
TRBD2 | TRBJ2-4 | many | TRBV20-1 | TGCAGTGCTAGAGATCCAGGGCGGGGGGCCAAAAACATTCAGTACTTC | CSARDPGRGAKNIQYF
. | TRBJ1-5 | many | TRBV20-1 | TGCAGTGCCCCAGACACCGGCGCCTGGGGAATAAGCAATCAGCCCCAGCATTTT | CSAPDTGAWGISNQPQHF
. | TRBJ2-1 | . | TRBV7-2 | TGTGCCAGCATCAGGGGGAATAGCGGGTTAAGTGAGCAGTTCTTC | CASIRGNSGLSEQFF
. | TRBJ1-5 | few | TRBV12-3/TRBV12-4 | TGTGCCAGCAGTTTCGGGGAGATAGAGCAGCCCCAGCATTTT | CASSFGEIEQPQHF
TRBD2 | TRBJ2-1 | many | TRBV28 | TGTGCCAGCAGTTCGGGGACTAGCGGGCTATACTCCTACAATGAGCAGTTCTTC | CASSSGTSGLYSYNEQFF
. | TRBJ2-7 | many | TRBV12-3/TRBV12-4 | TGTGCCAGCAGCCGAAGTCGAGCGACCTCGTACGAGCAGTACTTC | CASSRSRATSYEQYF
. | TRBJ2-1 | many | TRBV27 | TGTGCCAGCACCCCAAGGTTAAGGGGAGACAATGAGCAGTTCTTC | CASTPRLRGDNEQFF
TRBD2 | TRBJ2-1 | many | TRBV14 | TGTGCCAGCAGCCAAGGGACTAGTTCCTACAATGAGCAGTTCTTC | CASSQGTSSYNEQFF
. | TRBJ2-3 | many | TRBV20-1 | TGCAGTGCTAGAGCCGCAGACTCCACAGATACGCAGTATTTT | CSARAADSTDTQYF
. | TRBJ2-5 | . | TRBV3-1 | TGTGCCAGCAGCCTTCATCCTGACGTGTCAGAGACCCAGTACTTC | CASSLHPDVSETQYF
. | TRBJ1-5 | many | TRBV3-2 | TGTGCCAGCAGCCAAGCGGGGAAGGGCCGCAATCAGCCCCAGCATTTT | CASSQAGKGRNQPQHF
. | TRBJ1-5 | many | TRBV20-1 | TGCAGTGCTAGATCTCGTGGGAGCAATCAGCCCCAGCATTTT | CSARSRGSNQPQHF
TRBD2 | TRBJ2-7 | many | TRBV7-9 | TGTGCCAGCAGCTTAGTAGCGGGAGGAAGTATCTCCTACGAGCAGTACTTC | CASSLVAGGSISYEQYF
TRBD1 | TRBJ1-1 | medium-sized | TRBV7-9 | TGTGCCAGCAGCCGCCGGGACAGAACTGAAGCTTTCTTT | CASSRRDRTEAFF
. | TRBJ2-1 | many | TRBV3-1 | TGTGCCAGCGGGACGCGAGGCTACAATGAGCAGTTCTTC | CASGTRGYNEQFF
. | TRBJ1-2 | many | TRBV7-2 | TGTGCCAGCAGCGTTCCATCGGCTGGGGCGGGGGGCTACACCTTC | CASSVPSAGAGGYTF
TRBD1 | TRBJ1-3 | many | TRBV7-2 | TGTGCCAGCAGCCGACAGGGATCGGGTGGAAACACCATATATTTT | CASSRQGSGGNTIYF
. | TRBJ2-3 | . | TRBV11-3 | TGTGCCAGCAGCCTCCGAGCAGATACGCAGTATTTT | CASSLRADTQYF
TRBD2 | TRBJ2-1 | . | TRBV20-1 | TGCAGTGCTAGAGACCGACGGGGGGGAGGTAGTGAGCAGTTCTTC | CSARDRRGGGSEQFF
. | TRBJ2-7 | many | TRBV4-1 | TGCGCCAGCAGCCAAGAACAATTAAACTCCTACGAGCAGTACTTC | CASSQEQLNSYEQYF
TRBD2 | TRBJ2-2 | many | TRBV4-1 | TGCGCCAGCAGCCAGGAACACGGGAGGCTCGCCGGGGAGCTGTTTTTT | CASSQEHGRLAGELFF
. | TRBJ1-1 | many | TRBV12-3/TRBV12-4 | TGTGCCAGCAGCCCCGTCTTGAGGAACACTGAAGCTTTCTTT | CASSPVLRNTEAFF
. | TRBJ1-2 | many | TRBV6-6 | TGTGCCAGCAGTTACGACCAGGGGTCCCTCTATGGCTACACCTTC | CASSYDQGSLYGYTF
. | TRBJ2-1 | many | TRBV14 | TGTGCCAGCAGCCAAGTGAGGGAGGAGGCCAATGAGCAGTTCTTC | CASSQVREEANEQFF
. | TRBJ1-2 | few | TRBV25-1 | TGTGCCAGCAGTGAACGTCCCGGGATCTATGGCTACACCTTC | CASSERPGIYGYTF
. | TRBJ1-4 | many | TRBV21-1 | TGTGCCAGCAGACAGACAGGGCCAGGCACCGAAAAACTGTTTTTT | CASRQTGPGTEKLFF
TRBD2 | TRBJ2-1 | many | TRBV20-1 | TGCAGTGCTATCGGGACTAGCCATGAGCAGTTCTTC | CSAIGTSHEQFF
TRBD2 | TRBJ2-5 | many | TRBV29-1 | TGCAGCGTTGGGGGCGACACTAGCGGGAGAAAGACCCAGTACTTC | CSVGGDTSGRKTQYF